These 12 T cell receptor beta chains share one sample of origin, sequenced in a study of human CD4 T cells and Enterobacteriaceae. The data were produced by immunoSEQ multiplex PCR, yet TCRdb's version contains in-frame clones alone and is incomplete. The sample shows about 26,000 clones, approximately 80% of them seen only once. Memory CD4+ T cells were sorted as all CD4+ cells except CD45RA+CCR7+CD95- naive cells, over 95% pure. The sample comprised memory CD4+ T cells from blood. Source of these receptors: a human donor in good health.

This chain uses TRBV5-4 with TRBJ2-1; D unresolved. CDR3 length: 12 residues. V shed 1 base and J shed 10 bases, with 9 bases lying between them. The germline gives CDR1 SGHNT, CDR2 YYREEE (reference sequence). The CDR3 nucleotides are TGTGCCAGCAGCTTGTTTATAGGAGAGCAGTTCTTC. It encodes CASSLFIGEQFF.

In this sample, this clone turned up once. This chain connects TRBV6-6 to TRBJ1-2; D remains ambiguous. Trimming took 5 bases from V and 4 from J, leaving 8 bases between them. This CDR3 spans 12 amino acids. Germline CDR1 is MNHNY and CDR2 is SVGAGI (reference sequence). CDR3 region: CASSPFPYGYTF. The CDR3 DNA is TGTGCCAGCAGTCCGTTTCCCTATGGCTACACCTTC.

In this sample, this clone turned up a few times. This chain uses TRBV28 with TRBJ2-7; 14 bases are a match to TRBD2. The CDR3 length is 15 residues. Germline CDR1 is MDHEN and CDR2 is SYDVKM. J gave up 9 bases and V 5 bases, and 9 bases lay outside the gene matches. The CDR3 spells CASSGGTSGSIVQYF. Here the CDR3 DNA reads TGTGCCAGCAGTGGAGGGACTAGCGGGAGTATAGTGCAGTACTTC.

The V gene is TRBV7-3, the J gene TRBJ2-2, with 11 nucleotides matching TRBD2. Trimming cost V 5 bases and J 4 bases; bases outside gene matches: 6. Germline CDR1 and CDR2: SGHTA and FQGTGA. The CDR3 runs 16 residues. The CDR3 DNA is TGTGCCAGCAGCCTCACTAGCGGGAGTATCACCGGGGAGCTGTTTTTT. It is translated as CASSLTSGSITGELFF.

The CDR3 DNA reads TGTGCCAGCAGATCAAGCGGGGGGGCAGATACGCAGTATTTT. This encodes CASRSSGGADTQYF. This sequence joins TRBV6-5 and TRBJ2-3; 10 bases are a match to TRBD2. The CDR3 runs to 14 residues. Germline V gene sequence: CDR1 MNHEY, CDR2 SVGAGI. J gave up 4 bases and V 6 bases, and 4 bases lay outside the gene matches.

The V gene is TRBV7-2, the J gene TRBJ2-3; 8 bases are a match to TRBD2. The CDR3 consists of 14 residues. CDR1 SGHTA and CDR2 FQGNSA come from the germline V gene. With 7 bases clipped from V and 2 bases from J, the junction kept 5 bases outside the gene matches. The CDR3 spells CASIPTSATDTQYF. As DNA, the CDR3 is TGTGCCAGCATCCCGACTAGCGCCACAGATACGCAGTATTTT.

The chain employs TRBV13 and TRBJ2-7, with 7 bases that match TRBD1. Trimming at V came to 6 bases and at J to 6 bases, leaving 2 bases not matched to a gene. From germline, CDR1 is PRHDT and CDR2 FYEKMQ (reference sequence). CDR3 size: 11 residues. The CDR3 region is CASSYRGEQYF. The CDR3 nucleotides read TGTGCCAGCAGTTACAGGGGCGAGCAGTACTTC.

This clone turned up a few times. The rearrangement links TRBV27 to TRBJ2-6; D is unclear. CDR1 is MNHEY and CDR2 is SMNVEV in the germline V gene (reference sequence). This CDR3 has 13 amino acids. The germline V and J ends were trimmed by 7 bases and 1 base, with 5 bases remaining between them. The CDR3 protein is CASTYSGANVLTF. The CDR3, as DNA: TGTGCCAGCACTTATTCTGGGGCCAACGTCCTGACTTTC. The full variable domain, its missing parts supplied by reference TRBV27 and TRBJ2-6, is EAQVTQNPRYLITVTGKKLTVTCSQNMNHEYMSWYRQDPGLGLRQIYYSMNVEVTDKGDVPEGYKVSRKEKRNFPLILESPSPNQTSLYFCASTYSGANVLTFGAGSRLTVL.

The chain uses TRBV28 and TRBJ1-2; D is unresolved. Trimming took 5 bases from V and 7 from J, leaving 17 bases between them. The length of the CDR3 is 14 residues. Germline V gives CDR1 MDHEN, CDR2 SYDVKM. The DNA for the CDR3 is TGTGCCAGCAGTCCCCTAGTGCCGGTTACTGGCTACACCTTC. It translates to CASSPLVPVTGYTF.

V is TRBV18 and J is TRBJ1-2, with D perhaps matching TRBD1 (5 bases). CDR3 length: 15 amino acids. Trimming stripped 4 bases from V and 5 bases from J, with 17 bases between. Germline V lookup: CDR1 KGHSH, CDR2 LQKENI. The CDR3 loop reads CASSQMDRGVYGYTF. CDR3 DNA: TGTGCCAGCTCACAAATGGACCGGGGGGTTTATGGCTACACCTTC.

The chain links TRBV4-1 to TRBJ2-5; the match to TRBD1 covers 8 bases. J was trimmed by 7 bases and V by 0 bases; bases with no gene match: 13. This CDR3 is 17 amino acids long. In germline, CDR1 is MGHRA, CDR2 YSYEKL. This CDR3 reads CASSQEPDPGGFRTQYF. The CDR3 DNA follows: TGCGCCAGCAGCCAAGAGCCGGATCCAGGGGGCTTTCGGACCCAGTACTTC.

V and J are TRBV2 and TRBJ1-1; D gene uncertain. From germline, CDR1 is SNHLY and CDR2 FYNNEI. The CDR3 runs 14 residues. Trimming took off 8 bases at V and 2 bases at J, with 15 bases between the two ends. The CDR3 bases are TGTGCCAGCCTAAGGCAGGAGGGCAACACTGAAGCTTTCTTT. The encoded protein is CASLRQEGNTEAFF.